This T cell receptor beta chain was observed in a study of blood T cells in healthy people across ages. About this clonotype itself: Antigen: not known.

Study-wide points: TCR beta diversity was tightly associated with the proportion of naive T cells.

The germline V and J ends were trimmed by 3 bases and 3 bases, with 17 bases remaining between them. The CDR3 is 16 amino acids. Germline lookup yields CDR1 MDHEN and CDR2 SYDVKM. Through a sample-barcoded 5' primer and a J-beta primer mix, a second PCR was run for roughly 6 to 11 cycles. In TCRdb, the 5' RACE reads were re-called with MiXCR into one record per CDR3 protein. This sample has roughly 560,000 distinct CDR3 sequences; approximately 25% occur once, and the top ten carry less than 9%. The same sample was also studied in work on T cells of mothers and their children.

The sequence came from a boy younger than 18 in good health. The rearrangement joins TRBV28 to TRBJ2-5; tentatively, D is TRBD2 (7 bases). Sequencing was performed on blood. CDR3 residues: CASSFRLTGGEETQYF. CDR3 coding DNA: TGTGCCAGCAGTTTTCGACTAACGGGGGGCGAAGAGACCCAGTACTTC.